This T cell receptor beta chain was sequenced during a study of OX40 agonist ivuxolimab in advanced cancers. Broader study findings: Among the least clonally expanded were partial responders at 0.1-3.0 mg/kg.

The V end lost 3 bases, the J end lost 3 bases, and 6 bases lay between the germline ends. Germline-derived CDR1 and CDR2 are SGHAT and FQNNGV. There are 12 residues in the CDR3. Of note for this clone: What it binds is not known.

Sequencing was performed with immunoSEQ multiplex PCR; in TCRdb, only in-frame clones are kept and a portion is missing. The table shows about 100,000 clones, with roughly nine tenths occurring only once. Peripheral blood came from all dose cohorts at three timepoints. The rearrangement links TRBV11-2 to TRBJ2-7; D not certain. This clonotype originated in an adult with an advanced solid tumor such as melanoma, head and neck, liver or kidney cancer. Sequencing was performed on CD4+ or CD8+ T cells sorted from blood, taken in a trial of the OX40 agonist ivuxolimab. The CDR3 DNA reads TGTGCCAGCAGCTTGGGTAGCTACGAGCAGTACTTC. Translated: CASSLGSYEQYF.